The 6 T cell receptor beta chains below come from one sample, sequenced in a study of blood T cells in healthy people across ages. A second roughly 6 to 11 cycle PCR used barcoded and J-beta primers. TCRdb fed the 5' RACE reads into MiXCR, producing one record per CDR3 protein. The table has about 800,000 distinct CDR3 sequences, 20% to 25% seen once; the top ten hold more than 3%. These data were likewise used in another study, on T cells of mothers and their children.

The sequenced sample was blood. The receptor set was obtained from a boy between 5 and 17 years old in good health.

The chain combines TRBV12-3 or TRBV12-4 with TRBJ2-7; 15 bases agree with TRBD2. The CDR3 has 17 residues. The V segment lost 5 bases and the J segment 2 bases; nucleotides outside the gene matches: 7. The DNA of the CDR3 is TGTGCCAGCAGTCCAGGACTAGCGGGAGGGAATACCTACGAGCAGTACTTC. It yields the protein CASSPGLAGGNTYEQYF.

This clonotype was observed a few times. In DNA, the CDR3 is TGTGCCAGCAGTGAAGAGAGGGCTTGGACTGAAGCTTTCTTT. The encoded protein is CASSEERAWTEAFF. The chain is built from TRBV6-1 and TRBJ1-1; D is undetermined. Trimming stripped 1 base from V and 5 bases from J, with 11 bases between. CDR1 and CDR2 (germline): MNHNS, SASEGT. CDR3 length: 14 residues.

The sample holds a few counts of this clonotype. Here the CDR3 reads CASSLSTGGIFYNSPLHF. The CDR3 bases are TGTGCCAGCAGCTTGAGTACAGGGGGAATCTTTTATAATTCACCCCTCCACTTT. This chain joins TRBV5-5 and TRBJ1-6; 8 positions agree with TRBD1. The CDR3 is made up of 18 amino acids. Germline CDR1 SGHKS, CDR2 YYEKEE (reference sequence). V was pared by 1 base and J by 4 bases, with 10 bases of the junction left unmatched.

A few counts support this clonotype. Here the CDR3 reads CASSVNPSGTDTQYF. Here the CDR3 DNA reads TGTGCCAGCAGCGTAAACCCTAGCGGCACAGATACGCAGTATTTT. J is TRBJ2-3 and V is TRBV9, with D perhaps TRBD2 (6 bases). Germline CDR1 and CDR2: SGDLS and YYNGEE. The V gene lost 1 base and the J gene lost 1 base, with 10 bases spanning the gap. The CDR3 covers 15 residues.

For this clonotype: The junction does not match germline at one end; this may be a read error. This chain connects TRBV6-2 or TRBV6-3 to TRBJ2-4; D is undetermined. Germline assignment: CDR1 MNHEY and CDR2 SVGEGT. There are 16 residues in the CDR3. This chain's CDR3 is CASSDITLRVKNIQYF. The CDR3 nucleotides read TGTGCCAGCAGTGACATTACCCTAAGAGTCAAAAACATTCAGTATTTC.

The genes are TRBV29-1 and TRBJ1-2; 8 bases are a match to TRBD1. Germline-derived CDR1 and CDR2 are SQVTM and ANQGSEA. The CDR3 extends over 15 amino acids. With 1 base clipped from V and 8 bases from J, the junction kept 12 bases outside the gene matches. In DNA, the CDR3 is TGCAGCGTTGAAGCCCCGGACAGGGCCGTTTGGGGCTACACCTTC. Translating it yields CSVEAPDRAVWGYTF.